These 10 T cell receptor beta chains share one sample of origin, sequenced in a study of cytomegalovirus exposure and HLA in healthy donors. Use of 60 Vbeta and 13 Jbeta primers characterized the PCR. Assay: immunoSEQ multiplex PCR; the TCRdb copy retains only in-frame clones and omits some. Among around 160,000 clones listed, over 70% were seen once. Input material: PBMCs. The receptors come from a woman aged 40 to 50 in good health and CMV-seropositive.

This clone was seen more than once but under ten times. The J gene is TRBJ1-5, the V gene TRBV28; the match to TRBD1 covers 8 bases. Germline V gene sequence: CDR1 MDHEN, CDR2 SYDVKM. CDR3 size: 15 residues. The ends lost 7 bases at V and 1 base at J; junction bases unmatched: 6. The CDR3 sequence: CASIGQGPSNQPQHF. CDR3 bases: TGTGCCAGCATCGGACAGGGCCCCAGCAATCAGCCCCAGCATTTT.

The chain recombines TRBV5-1 with TRBJ1-2; the D gene is possibly TRBD1 (6 bases). The ends were cut back, 0 bases at V and 8 bases at J, with 17 bases in the middle. Germline loops: CDR1 SGHRS, CDR2 YFSETQ. This CDR3 is built from 15 residues. DNA for the CDR3: TGCGCCAGCAGCTTGGCGGATCCCAGGGGTCAGGGCTACACCTTC. The encoded protein is CASSLADPRGQGYTF. Combining the CDR3 with reference TRBV5-1 and TRBJ1-2 gives the whole variable domain KAGVTQTPRYLIKTRGQQVTLSCSPISGHRSVSWYQQTPGQGLQFLFEYFSETQRNKGNFPGRFSGRQFSNSRSEMNVSTLELGDSALYLCASSLADPRGQGYTFGSGTRLTVV.

V and J are TRBV27 and TRBJ2-1; 13 bases agree with TRBD2. V shed 7 bases and J 7 bases; nucleotides not matched to a gene: 13. The CDR3 runs to 17 residues. CDR1 and CDR2 from the germline V gene are MNHEY and SMNVEV (reference sequence). The CDR3 loop reads CASMPGLAGIVGNEQFF. The DNA of the CDR3 is TGTGCCAGCATGCCGGGACTAGCGGGGATAGTTGGAAATGAGCAGTTCTTC.

CDR3 in DNA: TGTGCCAGTAGTATAGCCGGGGGACGGTCTAATGAAAAACTGTTTTTT. This translates into CASSIAGGRSNEKLFF. The rearrangement uses TRBV19 and TRBJ1-4; D is possibly TRBD1 (5 bases). V was trimmed by 1 base and J by 3 bases, leaving 12 bases between them. CDR1 is LNHDA, CDR2 SQIVND, per germline (reference sequence). The CDR3 covers 16 residues.

This clone was found once. V usage is TRBV30 and J usage is TRBJ1-6; 9 bases are shared with TRBD1. The V gene end was trimmed by 2 bases and the J gene end by 9 bases; junction bases not matched to a gene: 2. This CDR3 has 13 amino acids. Germline-derived CDR1 and CDR2 are GTSNPN and SVGIG (reference sequence). CDR3 DNA sequence: TGTGCCTGGAGTCCGGGACAGGGTTCACCCCTCCACTTT. It is translated as CAWSPGQGSPLHF.

This chain uses TRBV7-9 with TRBJ2-3, with a weak D call TRBD1 (6 bases). V was shortened by 5 bases and J by 2 bases, with 17 bases between the two germline ends. Germline CDR1 is SEHNR and CDR2 is FQNEAQ (reference sequence). The CDR3 contains 16 residues. Here the CDR3 DNA reads TGTGCCAGCAGCCCGTCCAGGGGCCTAAACACAGATACGCAGTATTTT. Its protein product is CASSPSRGLNTDTQYF.

This chain links TRBV11-3 with TRBJ1-6; 8 bases are shared with TRBD1. The trim removed 4 bases at V and 10 bases at J, leaving 9 bases unmatched. This CDR3 contains 15 residues. CDR1 is SGHNT and CDR2 is YENEEA in the germline V gene. The CDR3 nucleotides read TGTGCCAGCAGCTCAACCCGACAGGGGTTATCACCCCTCCACTTT. Translated, it gives CASSSTRQGLSPLHF. Full variable domain (missing parts from reference TRBV11-3 and TRBJ1-6): EAGVVQSPRYKIIEKKQPVAFWCNPISGHNTLYWYLQNLGQGPELLIRYENEEAVDDSQLPKDRFSAERLKGVDSTLKIQPAELGDSAVYLCASSSTRQGLSPLHFGNGTRLTVT.

This chain joins TRBV5-4 and TRBJ2-5, with 7 bases matching TRBD1. The better agreement between TRBJ2-7 and the DNA end casts doubt on the J call. The germline V gene encodes CDR1 SGHNT and CDR2 YYREEE (reference sequence). The CDR3 loop spans 15 amino acids. The chain's CDR3 is CASSSTPTGWDEQYF. CDR3 bases: TGTGCCAGCAGCTCAACTCCGACAGGGTGGGACGAGCAGTACTTC.

The V call is TRBV15, the J call TRBJ1-5; tentatively, D is TRBD1 (5 bases). CDR1 and CDR2 (germline): LNHNV, YYDKDF (reference sequence). The CDR3 loop spans 15 amino acids. V was shortened by 4 bases and J by 4 bases, with 14 bases between the two germline ends. The chain's CDR3 is CATSTIGAGNQPQHF. CDR3 in DNA: TGTGCCACCAGCACCATTGGGGCAGGGAATCAGCCCCAGCATTTT.

The CDR3 region has the DNA TGTGCCAGCAGTTCACCTAGCGGGACGACCCAGACCCAGTACTTC. Translating it yields CASSSPSGTTQTQYF. The chain joins TRBV6-5 to TRBJ2-5, with 9 bases matching TRBD2. V lost 4 bases to trimming and J lost 6 bases; unmatched junction nucleotides: 9. The CDR3 consists of 15 residues. Germline lookup yields CDR1 MNHEY and CDR2 SVGAGI.